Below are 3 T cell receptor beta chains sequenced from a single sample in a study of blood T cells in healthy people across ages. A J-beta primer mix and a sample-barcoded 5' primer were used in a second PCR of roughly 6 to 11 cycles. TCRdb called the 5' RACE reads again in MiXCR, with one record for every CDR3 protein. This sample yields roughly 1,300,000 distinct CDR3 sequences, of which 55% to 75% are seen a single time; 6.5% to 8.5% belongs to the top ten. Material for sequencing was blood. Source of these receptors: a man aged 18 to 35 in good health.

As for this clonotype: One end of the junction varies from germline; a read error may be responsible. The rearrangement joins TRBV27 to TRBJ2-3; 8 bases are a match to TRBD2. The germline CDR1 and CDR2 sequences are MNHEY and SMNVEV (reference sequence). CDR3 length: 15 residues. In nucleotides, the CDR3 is TGTGCCAGCAGTCGAAGCGGGGGAAGCACAGATATGCAGTATTTT. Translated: CASSRSGGSTDMQYF.

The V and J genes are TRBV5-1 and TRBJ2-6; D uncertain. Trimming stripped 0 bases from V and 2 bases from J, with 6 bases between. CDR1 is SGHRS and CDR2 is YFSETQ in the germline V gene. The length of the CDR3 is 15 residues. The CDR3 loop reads CASSLVFAGANVLTF. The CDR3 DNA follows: TGCGCCAGCAGCTTGGTATTCGCTGGGGCCAACGTCCTGACTTTC.

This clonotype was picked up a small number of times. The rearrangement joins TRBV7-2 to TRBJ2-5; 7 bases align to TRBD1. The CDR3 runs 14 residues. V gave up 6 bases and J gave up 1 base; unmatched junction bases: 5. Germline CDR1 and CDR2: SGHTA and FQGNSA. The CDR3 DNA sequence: TGTGCCAGCAGTCAAGGGGGCCCCCAAGAGACCCAGTACTTC. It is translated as CASSQGGPQETQYF.